This T cell receptor beta chain came from a study of control samples from healthy donors and cancer patients. Clones were read by immunoSEQ multiplex PCR, and TCRdb kept only the in-frame ones, dropping some. This sample carries over 100,000 clones, roughly 88% of them seen once, and the ten largest clones take roughly 3.2%. This CDR3 comprises 13 residues. Germline V gene data show CDR1 as SGHTA and CDR2 as FQGTGA. The ends were cut back, 5 bases at V and 8 bases at J, with 10 bases in the middle. Specimen: blood. This chain links TRBV7-3 with TRBJ1-6; tentatively, D is TRBD1 (5 bases). This clonotype was obtained from a man aged 45-60 years in good health. The CDR3 coding sequence is TGTGCCAGCAGCCCTGGGGGGGATTCACCCCTCCACTTT. This translates into CASSPGGDSPLHF. Full variable domain (outside the CDR3, taken from reference TRBV7-3 and TRBJ1-6): GAGVSQTPSNKVTEKGKYVELRCDPISGHTALYWYRQSLGQGPEFLIYFQGTGAADDSGLPNDRFFAVRPEGSVSTLKIQRTERGDSAVYLCASSPGGDSPLHFGNGTRLTVT.